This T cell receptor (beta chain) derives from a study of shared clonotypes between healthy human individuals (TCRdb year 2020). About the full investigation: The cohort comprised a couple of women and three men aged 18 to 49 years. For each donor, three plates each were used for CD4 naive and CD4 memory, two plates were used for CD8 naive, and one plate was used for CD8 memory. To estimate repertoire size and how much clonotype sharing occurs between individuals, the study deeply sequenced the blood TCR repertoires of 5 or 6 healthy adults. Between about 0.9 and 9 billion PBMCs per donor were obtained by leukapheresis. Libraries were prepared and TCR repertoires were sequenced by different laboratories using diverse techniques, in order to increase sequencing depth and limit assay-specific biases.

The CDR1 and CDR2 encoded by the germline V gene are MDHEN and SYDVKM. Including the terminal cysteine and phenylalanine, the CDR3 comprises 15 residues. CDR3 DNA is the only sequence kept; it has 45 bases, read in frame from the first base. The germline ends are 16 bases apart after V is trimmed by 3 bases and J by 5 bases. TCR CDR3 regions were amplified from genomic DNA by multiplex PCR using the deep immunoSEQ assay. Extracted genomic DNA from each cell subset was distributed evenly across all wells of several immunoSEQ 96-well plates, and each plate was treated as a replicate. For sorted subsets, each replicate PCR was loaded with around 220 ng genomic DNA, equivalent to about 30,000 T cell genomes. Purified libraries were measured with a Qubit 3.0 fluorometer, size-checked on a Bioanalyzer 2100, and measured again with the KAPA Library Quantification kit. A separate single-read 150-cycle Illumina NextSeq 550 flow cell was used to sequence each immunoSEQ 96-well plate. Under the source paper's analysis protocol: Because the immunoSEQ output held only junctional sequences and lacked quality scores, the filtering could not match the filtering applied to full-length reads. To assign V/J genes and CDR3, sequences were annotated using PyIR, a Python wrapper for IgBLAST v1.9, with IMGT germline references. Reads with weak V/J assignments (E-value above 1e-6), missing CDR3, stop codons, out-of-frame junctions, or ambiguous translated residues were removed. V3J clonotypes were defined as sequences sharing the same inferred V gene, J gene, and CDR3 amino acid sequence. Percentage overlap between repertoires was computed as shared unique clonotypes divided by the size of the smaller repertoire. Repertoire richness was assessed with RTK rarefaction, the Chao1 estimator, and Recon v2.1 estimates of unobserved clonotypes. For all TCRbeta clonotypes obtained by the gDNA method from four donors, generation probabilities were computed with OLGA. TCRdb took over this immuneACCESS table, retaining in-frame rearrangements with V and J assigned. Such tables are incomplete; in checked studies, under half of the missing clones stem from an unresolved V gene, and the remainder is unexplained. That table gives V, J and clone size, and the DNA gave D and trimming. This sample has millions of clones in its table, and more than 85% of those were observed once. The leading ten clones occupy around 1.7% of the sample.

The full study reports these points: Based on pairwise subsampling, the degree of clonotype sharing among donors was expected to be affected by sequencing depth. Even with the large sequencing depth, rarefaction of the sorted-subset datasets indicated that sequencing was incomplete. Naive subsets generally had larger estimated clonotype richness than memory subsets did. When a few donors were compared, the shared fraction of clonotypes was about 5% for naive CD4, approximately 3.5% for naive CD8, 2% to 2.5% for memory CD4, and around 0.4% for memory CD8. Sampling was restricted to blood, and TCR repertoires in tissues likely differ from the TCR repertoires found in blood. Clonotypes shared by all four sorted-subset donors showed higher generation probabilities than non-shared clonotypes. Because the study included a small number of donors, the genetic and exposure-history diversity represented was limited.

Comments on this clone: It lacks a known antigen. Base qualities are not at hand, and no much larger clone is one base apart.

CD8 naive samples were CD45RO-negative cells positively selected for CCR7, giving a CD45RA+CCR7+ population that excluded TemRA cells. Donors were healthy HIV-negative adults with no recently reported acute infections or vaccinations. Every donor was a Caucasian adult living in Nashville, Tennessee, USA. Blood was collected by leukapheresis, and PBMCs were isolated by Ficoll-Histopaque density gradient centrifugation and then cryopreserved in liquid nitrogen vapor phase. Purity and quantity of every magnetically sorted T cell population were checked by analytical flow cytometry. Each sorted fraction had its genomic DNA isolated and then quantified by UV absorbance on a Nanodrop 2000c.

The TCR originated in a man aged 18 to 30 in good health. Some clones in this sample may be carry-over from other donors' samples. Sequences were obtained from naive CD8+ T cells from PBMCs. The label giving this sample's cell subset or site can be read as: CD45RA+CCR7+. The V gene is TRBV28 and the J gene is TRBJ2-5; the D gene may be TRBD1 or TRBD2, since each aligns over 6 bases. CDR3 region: CASSFTLEGVETQYF. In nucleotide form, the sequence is TGTGCCAGCAGTTTTACATTGGAGGGGGTTGAGACCCAGTACTTC.